This T cell receptor (beta chain) derives from a study of T cell changes during pregnancy in multiple sclerosis. V lost 3 bases to trimming and J lost 2 bases, with 14 bases between them. This CDR3 spans 15 amino acids. Germline CDR1 reads MGHRA; CDR2 reads YSYEKL. Here immunoSEQ multiplex PCR was the method, and the copy in TCRdb shows in-frame clones only, minus some. The table lists about 38,000 clones, 90% to 95% of them singletons. Sequencing used CD8+ T cells from peripheral blood mononuclear cells, obtained in the second trimester of pregnancy. The TCR sequence derives from a female donor with multiple sclerosis, enrolled in a pregnancy study. The rearrangement links TRBV4-1 to TRBJ2-7, with D hard to call. The chain's CDR3 is CASSHPVRRAYEQYF. The CDR3 nucleotides read TGCGCCAGCAGCCACCCCGTGAGGCGCGCCTACGAGCAGTACTTC.